Below, 30 T cell receptor beta chains from the same sample are listed, as sequenced in a study of shared clonotypes between healthy human individuals. Profiled with immunoSEQ multiplex PCR; TCRdb holds only in-frame clones, not every one. The sample holds over a million clones; roughly 95% are singletons and the top ten take more than 0.9%. Sequenced input: naive CD4+ T cells sorted from blood. As for subset: CD45RA+ positively selected. The receptor source for this set is a young man in good health.

This chain uses TRBV5-1 with TRBJ2-1; 7 positions match TRBD1. V shed 6 bases, J shed 0 bases, and the junction held 9 bases outside the gene matches. This CDR3 has 16 residues. Germline V CDR1 and CDR2: SGHRS, YFSETQ. CDR3 protein: CASNGRGQISYNEQFF. The CDR3 region has the DNA TGCGCCAGCAACGGTAGGGGACAGATCTCCTACAATGAGCAGTTCTTC.

In DNA, the CDR3 is TGTGCCTGGAGTCCGTGGGATGGGGGCGGGGGTTATGGGACCCAGTACTTC. Encoded protein: CAWSPWDGGGGYGTQYF. The chain employs TRBV30 and TRBJ2-5; tentative D call: TRBD2 (7 bases). The CDR3 sequence is 17 residues long. V lost 2 bases and J 7 bases, leaving 26 bases between the germline ends. Germline CDR1 and CDR2: GTSNPN and SVGIG (reference sequence).

The chain carries TRBV30 and TRBJ1-2, with D perhaps TRBD1 (6 bases). V shed 1 base and J shed 5 bases, with 11 bases lying between them. The CDR3 spans 13 residues. The V gene's germline CDR1 is GTSNPN and CDR2 SVGIG (reference sequence). CDR3 in amino acids: CAWSGGGVYGYTF. The CDR3 DNA follows: TGTGCCTGGAGTGGAGGGGGGGTATATGGCTACACCTTC.

This sequence joins TRBV30 and TRBJ1-5, with D tentatively TRBD1 (5 bases). Germline assignment: CDR1 GTSNPN and CDR2 SVGIG (reference sequence). The CDR3 loop spans 13 amino acids. Trimming removed 4 bases at V and 7 bases at J, with 14 bases between. The CDR3 protein is CAWNGGVGQPQHF. CDR3 in DNA: TGTGCCTGGAACGGGGGGGTTGGGCAGCCCCAGCATTTT. The whole variable domain, remainder taken from reference TRBV30 and TRBJ1-5, is SQTIHQWPATLVQPVGSPLSLECTVEGTSNPNLYWYRQAAGRGLQLLFYSVGIGQISSEVPQNLSASRPQDRQFILSSKKLLLSDSGFYLCAWNGGVGQPQHFGDGTRLSIL.

This clone was seen just once. The chain recombines TRBV7-9 with TRBJ2-7; 7 bases map to TRBD1. Per germline, CDR1 SEHNR and CDR2 FQNEAQ (reference sequence). There are 16 residues in the CDR3. The J segment lost 9 bases and the V segment lost 3 bases, leaving 17 bases of the junction unmatched. CDR3 sequence reads: CASSLVEGTDTTGQYF. The DNA for the CDR3 is TGTGCCAGCAGCTTGGTGGAAGGGACAGATACTACGGGGCAGTACTTC.

V is TRBV5-3 and J is TRBJ2-2, with TRBD2 identical over 12 bases. TRBV5-3 belongs to the ORF category, with a function that is uncertain. V gave up 0 bases and J gave up 6 bases; unmatched junction bases: 6. The CDR3 contains 17 residues. The CDR3 spells CARSLVPSGRVSGELFF. Written as DNA, the CDR3 is TGTGCCAGAAGCTTGGTCCCTAGCGGGAGGGTCTCCGGGGAGCTGTTTTTT.

The chain combines TRBV25-1 with TRBJ2-3; the D gene is possibly TRBD2 (6 bases). Germline CDR1 and CDR2: MGHDK and SYGVNS. The V end lost 3 bases, the J end lost 4 bases, and 14 bases lay between the germline ends. This CDR3 spans 15 amino acids. CDR3 in amino acids: CASSDWSGSPDTQYF. Written as DNA, the CDR3 is TGTGCCAGCAGTGATTGGTCCGGGAGTCCAGATACGCAGTATTTT. Based on the CDR3 plus reference TRBV25-1 and TRBJ2-3, the full variable domain is EADIYQTPRYLVIGTGKKITLECSQTMGHDKMYWYQQDPGMELHLIHYSYGVNSTEKGDLSSESTVSRIRTEHFPLTLESARPSHTSQYLCASSDWSGSPDTQYFGPGTRLTVL.

A note on this clone: Other DNA sequences in this specimen translate into the identical CDR3. This rearrangement joins TRBV19 to TRBJ2-7; TRBD1 matches at 7 bases. This CDR3 region has 12 residues. Germline CDR1 reads LNHDA; CDR2 reads SQIVND (reference sequence). With V trimmed by 4 bases and J by 5 bases, 2 bases remained unmatched. CDR3 sequence (DNA): TGTGCCAGTAGTAGGACAGGAAACGAGCAGTACTTC. Its protein is CASSRTGNEQYF.

The rearrangement joins TRBV4-1 to TRBJ2-1, with D unclear. This CDR3 comprises 14 residues. Germline V gene lookup returns CDR1 MGHRA and CDR2 YSYEKL. V lost 2 bases to trimming and J lost 7 bases, with 12 bases between them. This chain's CDR3 is CASSQMTVVNEQFF. The CDR3 DNA reads TGCGCCAGCAGCCAAATGACCGTGGTAAATGAGCAGTTCTTC.

The chain couples TRBV5-1 to TRBJ2-1; D perhaps matches TRBD2 (5 bases). The CDR3 covers 14 residues. Trimming removed 2 bases from V and 2 bases from J, with 8 bases in between. The germline V gene has CDR1 SGHRS and CDR2 YFSETQ. Here the CDR3 reads CASSLAETYNEQFF. In DNA, the CDR3 is TGCGCCAGCAGCTTAGCGGAAACCTACAATGAGCAGTTCTTC. Combining the CDR3 with reference TRBV5-1 and TRBJ2-1 gives the whole variable domain KAGVTQTPRYLIKTRGQQVTLSCSPISGHRSVSWYQQTPGQGLQFLFEYFSETQRNKGNFPGRFSGRQFSNSRSEMNVSTLELGDSALYLCASSLAETYNEQFFGPGTRLTVL.

The chain combines TRBV5-1 with TRBJ2-7, with a weak D call TRBD2 (6 bases). This CDR3 region has 11 residues. Germline V CDR1 and CDR2: SGHRS, YFSETQ. Trimming took 7 bases from V and 2 from J, leaving 7 bases between them. For the CDR3, the DNA is TGCGCCAGCGGGGAGGCCTACGAGCAGTACTTC. Translated, it gives CASGEAYEQYF. The whole variable domain, remainder taken from reference TRBV5-1 and TRBJ2-7, is KAGVTQTPRYLIKTRGQQVTLSCSPISGHRSVSWYQQTPGQGLQFLFEYFSETQRNKGNFPGRFSGRQFSNSRSEMNVSTLELGDSALYLCASGEAYEQYFGPGTRLTVT.

This chain uses TRBV28 with TRBJ1-1; the match to TRBD1 covers 7 bases. The junction had 9 bases not matched to a gene; V was cut back by 7 bases and J by 7 bases. The V gene's germline CDR1 is MDHEN and CDR2 SYDVKM. The CDR3 contains 13 residues. The CDR3 nucleotides are TGTGCCAGCAAACCCCAGGGGGGAGGTGAAGCTTTCTTT. Its translation: CASKPQGGGEAFF.

J is TRBJ2-7 and V is TRBV5-1, with 9 bases that match TRBD1. V lost 1 base and J lost 2; bases outside the gene matches: 7. The germline V gene has CDR1 SGHRS and CDR2 YFSETQ. The CDR3 loop spans 16 amino acids. As DNA, the CDR3 is TGCGCCAGCAGCTTGCCTCGAGGGACAGGGACCTACGAGCAGTACTTC. This sequence encodes CASSLPRGTGTYEQYF.

In its sample, this clone was seen once. The V gene is TRBV5-1, the J gene TRBJ2-1; 15 bases map to TRBD2. CDR1 and CDR2 (germline): SGHRS, YFSETQ. The CDR3 contains 20 residues. Germline trimming cut 4 bases from V and 0 bases from J; bases unmatched to any gene: 11. The CDR3 nucleotides read TGCGCCAGCAGCAAAGGGGGACTAGCGGGAGGTTTAGCCTCCTACAATGAGCAGTTCTTC. Its translation is CASSKGGLAGGLASYNEQFF.

V gene TRBV14 combines with J gene TRBJ2-5; D may correspond to TRBD1 or TRBD2 (5 bases each). In germline, CDR1 is SGHDN, CDR2 FVKESK. CDR3 size: 14 residues. V lost 0 bases to trimming and J lost 5 bases, with 10 bases between them. DNA of the CDR3: TGTGCCAGCAGCCAAGACCAGGGACCCGAGACCCAGTACTTC. Translated, it gives CASSQDQGPETQYF.

This sequence joins TRBV18 and TRBJ2-3, with D hard to call. The CDR3 extends over 16 amino acids. Germline CDR1 KGHSH, CDR2 LQKENI. V shed 2 bases and J shed 3 bases, with 15 bases lying between them. This CDR3 is CASSPIHTFKTDTQYF. As DNA, the CDR3 is TGTGCCAGCTCACCAATTCACACCTTTAAAACAGATACGCAGTATTTT.

J is TRBJ2-1 and V is TRBV11-2, with 14 bases matching TRBD2. Trimming removed 3 bases from V and 8 bases from J; junction bases left unmatched: 15. This CDR3 has 19 amino acids. Germline assignment: CDR1 SGHAT and CDR2 FQNNGV. The CDR3 loop reads CASSFSSTTSGRAGYEQFF. CDR3 in DNA: TGTGCCAGCAGCTTTTCTTCCACGACTAGCGGGAGGGCCGGCTATGAGCAGTTCTTC.

The V gene is TRBV6-1, the J gene TRBJ2-7; D not resolved. V dropped 4 bases and J dropped 2 bases, with 12 bases sitting between them. The germline CDR1 and CDR2 sequences are MNHNS and SASEGT. CDR3 length: 14 amino acids. CDR3 bases: TGTGCCAGCAGTGTGACTCACCTTACCTACGAGCAGTACTTC. It specifies CASSVTHLTYEQYF.

Concerning this clone: At one end, the junction sequence differs from germline, possibly due to a read error. J is TRBJ2-7 and V is TRBV14; TRBD1 matches at 7 bases. The CDR3 runs 16 residues. The V gene's germline CDR1 is SGHDN and CDR2 FVKESK. In DNA form, the CDR3 reads TGTGCCAGCAGCCTTTGGGGGCGACAGGGTGGTTACGCGCAGTACTTC. Residues: CASSLWGRQGGYAQYF.

The chain carries TRBV18 and TRBJ2-3; TRBD2 is a possible D gene (6 bases). V lost 0 bases and J lost 6, with 16 bases in between. The V gene's germline CDR1 is KGHSH and CDR2 LQKENI. The CDR3 is made up of 16 amino acids. Here the CDR3 reads CASSPPNNRRVDTQYF. The CDR3, as DNA: TGTGCCAGCTCACCACCTAATAACAGGAGGGTGGATACGCAGTATTTT.

V usage is TRBV6-5 and J usage is TRBJ1-2, with 10 bases identical to TRBD1. Germline CDR1 and CDR2: MNHEY and SVGAGI. The CDR3 totals 13 residues. V was clipped by 5 bases and J by 8 bases; unmatched bases: 5. CDR3 amino acids: CASSRGQGVGYTF. As DNA, the CDR3 is TGTGCCAGCAGTAGAGGACAGGGGGTCGGCTACACCTTC.

The chain uses TRBV5-1 and TRBJ2-5; 7 nucleotides match TRBD1. Germline-derived CDR1 and CDR2 are SGHRS and YFSETQ. The CDR3 is 13 residues long. Trimming at V came to 5 bases and at J to 2 bases, leaving 3 bases not matched to a gene. The CDR3 sequence is CASRLTGQETQYF. CDR3 nucleotides: TGCGCCAGCAGACTGACAGGGCAAGAGACCCAGTACTTC.

This rearrangement joins TRBV4-2 to TRBJ1-2, with no clear D. This CDR3 contains 14 residues. Germline lookup yields CDR1 LGHNA and CDR2 YNFKEQ. V was shortened by 1 base and J by 5 bases, with 11 bases between the two germline ends. Here the CDR3 DNA reads TGTGCCAGCAGCCAAGTACCCCCTAGGTATGGCTACACCTTC. This translates into CASSQVPPRYGYTF.

The rearrangement joins TRBV7-3 to TRBJ2-1, with TRBD2 matching over 7 bases. V shed 5 bases and J 2 bases; nucleotides not matched to a gene: 9. The CDR3 contains 16 residues. Germline loops: CDR1 SGHTA, CDR2 FQGTGA. The CDR3 here is CASSHSAGVTYNEQFF. The CDR3 region has the DNA TGTGCCAGCAGCCACTCTGCGGGGGTCACCTACAATGAGCAGTTCTTC.

The rearrangement uses TRBV7-2 and TRBJ1-1; a weak D match, TRBD1 (5 bases). CDR1 and CDR2 from the germline V gene are SGHTA and FQGNSA. This CDR3 has 13 residues. V lost 2 bases and J 10 bases, leaving 14 bases between the germline ends. This CDR3 is CASSLWGREGAFF. The DNA for the CDR3 is TGTGCCAGCAGCTTATGGGGCCGGGAAGGAGCTTTCTTT.

This chain joins TRBV25-1 and TRBJ2-2, with 11 bases lining up with TRBD2. This CDR3 is 16 amino acids long. Germline lookup yields CDR1 MGHDK and CDR2 SYGVNS. Trimming cost V 5 bases and J 1 base; bases outside gene matches: 3. For the CDR3, the DNA is TGTGCCAGCAGTATCCTAGCGGGAGGGAACACCGGGGAGCTGTTTTTT. The encoded protein is CASSILAGGNTGELFF. Together with reference TRBV25-1 and TRBJ2-2, the CDR3 gives the full variable domain: EADIYQTPRYLVIGTGKKITLECSQTMGHDKMYWYQQDPGMELHLIHYSYGVNSTEKGDLSSESTVSRIRTEHFPLTLESARPSHTSQYLCASSILAGGNTGELFFGEGSRLTVL.

On this clone itself: Other DNA sequences in this specimen translate into the identical CDR3. The genes are TRBV7-9 and TRBJ2-7, with no clear D. Trimming removed 0 bases from V and 3 bases from J, with 9 bases in between. The germline V gene has CDR1 SEHNR and CDR2 FQNEAQ (reference sequence). CDR3 length: 14 amino acids. CDR3 DNA: TGTGCCAGCAGCTTAGCAGGCAGAAGCTACGAGCAGTACTTC. Amino acids: CASSLAGRSYEQYF.

The rearrangement joins TRBV25-1 to TRBJ2-5; weak D call: TRBD1 (6 bases). The germline gives CDR1 MGHDK, CDR2 SYGVNS. Trimming stripped 1 base from V and 1 base from J, with 10 bases between. The CDR3 is made up of 15 amino acids. CDR3 nucleotide sequence: TGTGCCAGCAGTGAATTACGAGGGGGCCAAGAGACCCAGTACTTC. Translation gives CASSELRGGQETQYF.

The rearrangement links TRBV5-1 to TRBJ2-3; D is unresolved. This CDR3 is 14 amino acids long. V was shortened by 0 bases and J by 3 bases, with 8 bases between the two germline ends. Germline assignment: CDR1 SGHRS and CDR2 YFSETQ. The CDR3 region is CASSLEFPTDTQYF. CDR3 sequence (DNA): TGCGCCAGCAGCTTGGAATTTCCTACAGATACGCAGTATTTT.

As for this clone: The same CDR3 is also encoded by other DNA sequences in this sample. CDR3 bases: TGTGCCAGCAGCGTAGCAACAGATACGCAGTATTTT. Translating gives CASSVATDTQYF. This rearrangement joins TRBV9 to TRBJ2-3; no firm D call. This CDR3 is built from 12 residues. Per the germline V gene, CDR1 is SGDLS and CDR2 is YYNGEE. Deletions cut 0 bases from V and 3 bases from J, with 2 bases between. Full variable domain (remainder filled in from reference TRBV9 and TRBJ2-3): DSGVTQTPKHLITATGQRVTLRCSPRSGDLSVYWYQQSLDQGLQFLIQYYNGEERAKGNILERFSAQQFPDLHSELNLSSLELGDSALYFCASSVATDTQYFGPGTRLTVL.